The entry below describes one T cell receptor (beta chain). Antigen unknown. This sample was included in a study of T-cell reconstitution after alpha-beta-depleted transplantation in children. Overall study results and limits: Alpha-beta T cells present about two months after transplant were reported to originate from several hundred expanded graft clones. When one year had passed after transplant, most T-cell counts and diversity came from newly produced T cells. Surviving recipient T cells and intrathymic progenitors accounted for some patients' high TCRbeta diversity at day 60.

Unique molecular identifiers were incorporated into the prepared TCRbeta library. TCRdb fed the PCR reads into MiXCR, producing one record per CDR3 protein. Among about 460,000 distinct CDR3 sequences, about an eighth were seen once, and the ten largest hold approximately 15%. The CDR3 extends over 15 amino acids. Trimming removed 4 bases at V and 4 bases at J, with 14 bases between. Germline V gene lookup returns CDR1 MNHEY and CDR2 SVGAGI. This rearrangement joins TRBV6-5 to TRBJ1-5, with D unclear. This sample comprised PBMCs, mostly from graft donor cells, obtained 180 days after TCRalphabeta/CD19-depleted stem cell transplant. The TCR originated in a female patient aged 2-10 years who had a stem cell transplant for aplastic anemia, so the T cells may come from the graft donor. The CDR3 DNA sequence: TGTGCCAGCAGTTTCAAGCCCGATTCAAATCAGCCCCAGCATTTT. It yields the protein CASSFKPDSNQPQHF.